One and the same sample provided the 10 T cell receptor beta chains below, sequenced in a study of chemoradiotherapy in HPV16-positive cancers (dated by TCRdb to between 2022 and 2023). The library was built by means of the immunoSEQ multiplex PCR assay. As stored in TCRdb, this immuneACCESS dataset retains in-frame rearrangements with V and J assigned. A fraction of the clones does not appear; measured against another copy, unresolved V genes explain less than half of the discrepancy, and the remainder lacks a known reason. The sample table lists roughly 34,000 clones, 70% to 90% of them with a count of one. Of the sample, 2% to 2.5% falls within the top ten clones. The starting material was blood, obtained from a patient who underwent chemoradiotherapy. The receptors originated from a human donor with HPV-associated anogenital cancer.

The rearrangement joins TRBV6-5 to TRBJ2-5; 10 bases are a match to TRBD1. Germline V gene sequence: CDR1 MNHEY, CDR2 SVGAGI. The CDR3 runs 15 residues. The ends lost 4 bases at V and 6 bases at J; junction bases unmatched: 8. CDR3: CASSSDRGLQKTQYF. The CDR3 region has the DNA TGTGCCAGCAGTTCCGACAGGGGGCTTCAGAAGACCCAGTACTTC.

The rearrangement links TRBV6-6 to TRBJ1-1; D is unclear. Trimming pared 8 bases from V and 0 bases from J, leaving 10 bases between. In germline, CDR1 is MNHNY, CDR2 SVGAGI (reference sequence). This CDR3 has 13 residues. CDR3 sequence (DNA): TGTGCCAGCGGAAAGAACATGAACACTGAAGCTTTCTTT. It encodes CASGKNMNTEAFF.

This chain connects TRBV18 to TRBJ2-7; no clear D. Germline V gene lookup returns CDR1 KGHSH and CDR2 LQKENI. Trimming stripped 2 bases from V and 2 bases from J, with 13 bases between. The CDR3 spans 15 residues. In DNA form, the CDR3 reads TGTGCCAGCTCACCAATATCGACATATACCTACGAGCAGTACTTC. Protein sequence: CASSPISTYTYEQYF.

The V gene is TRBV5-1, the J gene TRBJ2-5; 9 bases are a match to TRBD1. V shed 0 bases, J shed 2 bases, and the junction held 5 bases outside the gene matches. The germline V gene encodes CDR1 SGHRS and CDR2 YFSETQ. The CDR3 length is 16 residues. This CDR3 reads CASSLAGQGQQETQYF. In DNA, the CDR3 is TGCGCCAGCAGCTTGGCGGGACAGGGCCAACAAGAGACCCAGTACTTC.

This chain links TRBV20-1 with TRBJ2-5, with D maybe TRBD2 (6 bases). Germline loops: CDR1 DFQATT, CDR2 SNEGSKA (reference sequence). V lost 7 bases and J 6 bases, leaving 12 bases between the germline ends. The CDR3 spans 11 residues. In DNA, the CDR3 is TGCAGTGTCCCGGGGGAACAGACCCAGTACTTC. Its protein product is CSVPGEQTQYF.

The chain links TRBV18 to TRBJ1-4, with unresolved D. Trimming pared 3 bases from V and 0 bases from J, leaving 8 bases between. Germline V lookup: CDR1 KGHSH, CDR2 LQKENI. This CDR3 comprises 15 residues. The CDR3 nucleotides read TGTGCCAGCTCACCTGGACTTCCAACTAATGAAAAACTGTTTTTT. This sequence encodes CASSPGLPTNEKLFF.

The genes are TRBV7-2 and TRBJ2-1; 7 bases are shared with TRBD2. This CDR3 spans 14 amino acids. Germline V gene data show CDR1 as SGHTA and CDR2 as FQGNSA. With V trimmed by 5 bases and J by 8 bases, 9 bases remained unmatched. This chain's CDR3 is CASSLPGLVHEQFF. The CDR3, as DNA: TGTGCCAGCAGCCTACCCGGACTAGTCCATGAGCAGTTCTTC. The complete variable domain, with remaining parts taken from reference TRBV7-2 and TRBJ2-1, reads GAGVSQSPSNKVTEKGKDVELRCDPISGHTALYWYRQSLGQGLEFLIYFQGNSAPDKSGLPSDRFSAERTGGSVSTLTIQRTQQEDSAVYLCASSLPGLVHEQFFGPGTRLTVL.

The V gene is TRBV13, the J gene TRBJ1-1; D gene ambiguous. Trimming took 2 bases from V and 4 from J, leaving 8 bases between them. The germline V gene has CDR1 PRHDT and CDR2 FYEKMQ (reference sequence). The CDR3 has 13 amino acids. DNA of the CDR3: TGTGCCAGCAGCTTAATGGTGACCACTGAAGCTTTCTTT. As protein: CASSLMVTTEAFF.

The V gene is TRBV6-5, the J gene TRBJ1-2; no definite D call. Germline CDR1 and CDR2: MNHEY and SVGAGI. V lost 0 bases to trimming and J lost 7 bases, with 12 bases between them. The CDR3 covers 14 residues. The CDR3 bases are TGTGCCAGCAGTTACTCCCAGGATTCGGGTGGCTACACCTTC. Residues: CASSYSQDSGGYTF.

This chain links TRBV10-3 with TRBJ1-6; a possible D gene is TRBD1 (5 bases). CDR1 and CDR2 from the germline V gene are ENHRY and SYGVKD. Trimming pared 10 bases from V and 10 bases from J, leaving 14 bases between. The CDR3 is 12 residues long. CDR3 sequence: CATQVRDSPLHF. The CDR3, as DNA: TGTGCCACCCAGGTGCGGGACTCACCCCTCCACTTT.